This T cell receptor beta chain was captured by sequencing in a study of STAT3 mutations in large granular lymphocyte leukemia. V gave up 4 bases and J gave up 1 base; unmatched junction bases: 9. CDR1 and CDR2 (germline): MNHNS, SASEGT. This CDR3 is 16 amino acids long. Study-wide results and caveats: In several patients, dominant TCR clone burden exceeded STAT3 mutant burden, suggesting STAT3 mutation arose secondarily. At least one immunodominant TCR beta clonotype appeared in every T-cell large granular lymphocyte leukemia patient.

This clone was recorded only once. The target antigen is unknown. This table comes from immunoSEQ multiplex PCR, and its TCRdb copy is limited to in-frame clones, with some not included. The sample records about 9,300 clones, approximately 88% being singletons. The V gene is TRBV6-1, the J gene TRBJ2-5; the match to TRBD1 covers 7 bases. This TCR derives from a man aged 80 or over with T-cell large granular lymphocyte leukemia. Some clones in this sample may be carry-over from other donors' samples. The source material was peripheral blood mononuclear cells. The CDR3 DNA is TGTGCCAGCAGTGGAGAATCCGGGACAGTCCAAGAGACCCAGTACTTC. Translating it yields CASSGESGTVQETQYF.